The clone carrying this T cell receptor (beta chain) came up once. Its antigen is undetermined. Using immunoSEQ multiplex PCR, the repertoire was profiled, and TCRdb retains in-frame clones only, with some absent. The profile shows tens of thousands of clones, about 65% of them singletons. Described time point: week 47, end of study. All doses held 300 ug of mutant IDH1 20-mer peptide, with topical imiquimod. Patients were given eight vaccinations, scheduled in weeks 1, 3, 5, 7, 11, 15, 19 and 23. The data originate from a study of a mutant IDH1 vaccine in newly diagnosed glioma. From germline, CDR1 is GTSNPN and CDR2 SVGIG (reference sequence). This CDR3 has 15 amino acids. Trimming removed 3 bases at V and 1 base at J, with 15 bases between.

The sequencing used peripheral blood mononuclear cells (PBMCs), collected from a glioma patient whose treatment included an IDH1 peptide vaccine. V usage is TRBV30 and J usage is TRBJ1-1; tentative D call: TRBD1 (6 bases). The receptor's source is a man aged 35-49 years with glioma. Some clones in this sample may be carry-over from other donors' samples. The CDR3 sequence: CAWRFTGISNTEAFF. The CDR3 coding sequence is TGTGCCTGGAGATTTACAGGGATTTCGAACACTGAAGCTTTCTTT.